This TCR beta chain was recorded in a study of blood T cell repertoires in COVID-19. Background on the study: From the United States, Italy and Spain came samples of acute and convalescent COVID-19. In each case, the material was cDNA or gDNA derived from T cells, B-cell-depleted T cells, or PBMCs.

Produced via immunoSEQ multiplex PCR; TCRdb's table is partial and in-frame only. Altogether some 100,000 clones are present, more than 75% being singletons, with the ten largest covering around a tenth. V was clipped by 0 bases and J by 6 bases, with 9 bases between them. Per the germline V gene, CDR1 is MNHEY and CDR2 is SMNVEV (reference sequence). The CDR3 is 13 residues long. This rearrangement joins TRBV27 to TRBJ2-7, with a possible D match to TRBD1 (5 bases). The sequence was collected from a man aged 45 to 65 with acute or convalescent COVID-19. Sequenced input: peripheral blood. The CDR3: CASSLSQGSEQYF. The CDR3 DNA follows: TGTGCCAGCAGTTTATCTCAGGGTAGCGAGCAGTACTTC.